This paragraph reports one T cell receptor beta chain. The sample holds a few counts of this clone. This receptor's antigen is unknown. No much larger clone exists at a distance of one base, and base qualities are not known. TCRbeta CDR3 regions were amplified from genomic DNA by means of the immunoSEQ Assay, a bias-controlled multiplex PCR. As for how the authors treated the data: Within the assay, amplification of reference gene primers was used to estimate how many nucleated cells each sample contained. To quantify the absolute abundance of each unique TCRbeta CDR3 rearrangement, sequence reads were collapsed and filtered. For each sample, productive Simpson clonality was calculated as the square root of Simpson's diversity index across productive rearrangements. This is the immuneACCESS table as TCRdb keeps it, with only in-frame sequences that have V and J called. A part of the clones is gone; compared with another copy, unresolved V genes explain less than half, and the rest is unexplained. V, J and clone size are those of that table, while D and trimming were read from the DNA. The table for this sample lists about 160,000 clones; 75% to 80% of them were counted only once. The ten largest clones represent about 14% of the sample.

This entry comes from a study of blood T cell repertoires in COVID-19 (TCRdb year 2020). As for the study more broadly: The collaborator samples originated in the United States, Italy and Spain and spanned the acute and convalescent phases of COVID-19. Where HLA class I and class II types were available, the types were taken from metadata supplied by the sample provider, not from assay-based typing. The material from the prospective study consisted of cDNA or gDNA derived from T cells, B-cell-depleted T cells, or PBMCs. The sample metadata nearly always contained a de-identified subject ID, COVID-19 status, age in years and sex. The repertoires were made available in a free public database intended to serve as a resource for research on the immune response to SARS-CoV-2. Subjects who had been exposed to COVID-19, were actively infected with it, or had recovered from it provided the deeply sampled blood TCRbeta repertoires that made up the dataset. Samples were obtained from the ongoing ImmuneRACE study (first 160 participants) and from approximately 1,200 subjects provided by 6 global collaborators.

The CDR3 contains 14 residues, cysteine and phenylalanine counted. Just CDR3 DNA is preserved here, 42 bases in frame from base 1. Via the germline V gene, CDR1 is KGHSH and CDR2 LQKENI. V lost 6 bases and J lost 0 bases; the stretch between them is 9 bases long. The collaborating institutions used their own protocols to collect whole blood in K2EDTA tubes. For TCRbeta analysis, collaborator samples were shipped as frozen whole blood, as isolated PBMCs, or as DNA extracted from either sample type. Study-level results and caveats: The quantity of clinical and demographic metadata differed by source and by participant and was supplied without curation.

The sample consisted of peripheral blood. The chain joins TRBV18 to TRBJ2-1; matching of 5 bases hints at TRBD2 as the D gene. This TCR was sampled from a woman of 80 years or more with acute or convalescent COVID-19. The CDR3 region reads CASSTTSSYNEQFF. In nucleotides, the sequence is TGTGCCAGCTCCACCACTAGCTCCTACAATGAGCAGTTCTTC.